Listed below are T cell receptor beta chains from one sample, sequenced in a study of cytomegalovirus exposure and HLA in healthy donors. Sequencing used immunoSEQ multiplex PCR; TCRdb keeps in-frame clones, though not all of them. This sample has 100,000 to 150,000 clones; approximately 80% occur once, and the top ten carry 9.5% to 15%. Sequencing was done on a sample of PBMCs. Source of these receptors: a woman aged 40 to 49 in good health and CMV-seropositive. Both conserved end residues are part of each CDR3. The D gene is left open where the match is weak.

d_call j_call v_call cdr3_aa
. TRBJ1-2 TRBV4-1 CASSQARETGGYTF
. TRBJ1-2 TRBV6-5 CASSYEGRDGYTF
TRBD1 TRBJ2-7 TRBV18 CASSPRPMTGSAVYEQYF
TRBD1 TRBJ1-1 TRBV7-9 CASSFGTGGSKGTEAFF
TRBD1 TRBJ2-7 TRBV5-8 CASVLPSRQGNEQYF
. TRBJ2-1 TRBV7-8 CASSSGGTRNQFF
. TRBJ1-5 TRBV19 CASSIGGRNSNQPQHF
TRBD1 TRBJ2-5 TRBV7-3 CASSPGQTLQETQYF
TRBD2 TRBJ2-3 TRBV10-3 CAIKGLADTDTQYF
. TRBJ2-7 TRBV18 CASSPPQDSSYEQYF
TRBD2 TRBJ2-3 TRBV6-1 CASSDTTSGRPDTQYF
TRBD1 TRBJ1-1 TRBV11-2 CASSPRTGHDTEAFF
TRBD2 TRBJ2-7 TRBV19 CASRTTSGSLGEQYF
TRBD2 TRBJ2-1 TRBV6-5 CASSSTGGSSYNEQFF
. TRBJ1-5 TRBV6-6 CASTKTGPQPQHF
. TRBJ2-5 TRBV7-8 CASSLDGHPQETQYF
TRBD1 TRBJ2-3 TRBV2 CASKSFRPGQQTDTQYF